The 9 T cell receptor beta chains reported below all come from one sample, sequenced in a study of OX40 agonist ivuxolimab in advanced cancers. This table comes from immunoSEQ multiplex PCR, and its TCRdb copy is limited to in-frame clones, with some not included. Of about 58,000 clones in the sample, more than 85% were seen once. The specimen was CD4+ or CD8+ T cells sorted from blood, collected in a trial of the OX40 agonist ivuxolimab. These receptors came from an adult with an advanced solid tumor such as melanoma, head and neck, liver or kidney cancer.

The chain carries TRBV7-3 and TRBJ2-7; D unclear. The germline V and J ends were trimmed by 3 bases and 3 bases, with 9 bases remaining between them. This CDR3 is built from 13 residues. Per the germline V gene, CDR1 is SGHTA and CDR2 is FQGTGA. The CDR3 protein is CASSLGNSYEQYF. The DNA for the CDR3 is TGTGCCAGCAGCTTGGGGAACAGCTACGAGCAGTACTTC. Filled out from reference TRBV7-3 and TRBJ2-7, the complete variable domain reads GAGVSQTPSNKVTEKGKYVELRCDPISGHTALYWYRQSLGQGPEFLIYFQGTGAADDSGLPNDRFFAVRPEGSVSTLKIQRTERGDSAVYLCASSLGNSYEQYFGPGTRLTVT.

The rearrangement joins TRBV6-4 to TRBJ1-1; D unclear. In germline, CDR1 is MRHNA, CDR2 SNTAGT. This CDR3 spans 13 amino acids. V shed 1 base and J shed 8 bases, with 11 bases lying between them. The CDR3 spells CASSDLRTGEAFF. The CDR3 DNA is TGTGCCAGCAGTGACTTACGGACTGGGGAAGCTTTCTTT.

CDR3 amino acids: CASSSQGFNQPQHF. As DNA, the CDR3 is TGTGCCAGCAGCTCTCAGGGCTTCAATCAGCCCCAGCATTTT. The V and J genes are TRBV5-4 and TRBJ1-5; tentatively, D is TRBD1 (5 bases). The V end was cut by 3 bases, the J end by 3 bases, with 10 bases between. This CDR3 comprises 14 residues. Germline V lookup: CDR1 SGHNT, CDR2 YYREEE (reference sequence).

The V call is TRBV19, the J call TRBJ2-3; D tentatively fits TRBD1 or TRBD2 (5 bases each). CDR3 size: 12 residues. Trimming stripped 6 bases from V and 5 bases from J, with 9 bases between. Germline V gene data show CDR1 as LNHDA and CDR2 as SQIVND (reference sequence). Written as DNA, the CDR3 is TGTGCCAGTAGGTCTGGGGGAGATACGCAGTATTTT. This gives the protein CASRSGGDTQYF.

The chain employs TRBV7-3 and TRBJ2-7; 14 bases match TRBD2. CDR1 is SGHTA, CDR2 FQGTGA, per germline. Germline trimming cut 0 bases from V and 6 bases from J; bases unmatched to any gene: 4. This CDR3 spans 16 amino acids. The CDR3 DNA sequence: TGTGCCAGCAGCTTAACTGGGACTAGCGGGAGCACCGAGCAGTACTTC. This encodes CASSLTGTSGSTEQYF.

The gene calls are TRBV19 and TRBJ2-2; 10 nucleotides align to TRBD2. V gave up 3 bases and J gave up 6 bases; unmatched junction bases: 10. Germline lookup yields CDR1 LNHDA and CDR2 SQIVND (reference sequence). The CDR3 runs 17 residues. The CDR3 nucleotides read TGTGCCAGTAGTATCCCTAGCGGGAGTCGAATCGCCGGGGAGCTGTTTTTT. This encodes CASSIPSGSRIAGELFF.

The chain links TRBV6-1 to TRBJ1-1; a possible D gene is TRBD1 (5 bases). V was shortened by 5 bases and J by 0 bases, with 10 bases between the two germline ends. This CDR3 region has 14 residues. Germline CDR1 MNHNS, CDR2 SASEGT. CDR3 bases: TGTGCCAGCAGTACCCCAGGGTTGAACACTGAAGCTTTCTTT. Translating gives CASSTPGLNTEAFF.

Concerning this clone itself: Compared with germline, one end of the junction differs, possibly owing to a read error. The rearrangement uses TRBV7-9 and TRBJ2-3; D might be TRBD2 (5 bases). Germline CDR1 and CDR2: SEHNR and FQNEAQ (reference sequence). This CDR3 contains 14 residues. As DNA, the CDR3 is TGTGCCAGCAGCATAGCGATTAGCACAGATACGCAGTATTTT. This codes for CASSIAISTDTQYF.

The rearrangement joins TRBV28 to TRBJ1-1; D is undetermined. V was cut by 6 bases and J by 3 bases, with 8 bases left in between. CDR1 is MDHEN and CDR2 is SYDVKM in the germline V gene. The CDR3 is made up of 12 amino acids. The CDR3 spells CASRGSDTEAFF. The CDR3 nucleotides read TGTGCCAGCAGGGGATCGGACACTGAAGCTTTCTTT.